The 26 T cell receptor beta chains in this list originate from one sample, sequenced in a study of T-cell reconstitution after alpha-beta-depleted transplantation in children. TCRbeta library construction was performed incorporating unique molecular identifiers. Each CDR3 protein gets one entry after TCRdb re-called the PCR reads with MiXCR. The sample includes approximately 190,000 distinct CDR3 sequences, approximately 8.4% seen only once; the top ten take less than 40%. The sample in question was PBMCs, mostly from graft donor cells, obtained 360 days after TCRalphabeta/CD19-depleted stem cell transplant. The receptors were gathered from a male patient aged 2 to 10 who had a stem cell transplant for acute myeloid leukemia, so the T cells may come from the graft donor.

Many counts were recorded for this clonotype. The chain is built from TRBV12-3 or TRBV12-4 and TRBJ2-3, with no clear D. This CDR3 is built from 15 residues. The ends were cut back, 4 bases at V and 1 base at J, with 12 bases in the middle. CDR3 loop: CASSYDILGTDTQYF. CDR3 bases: TGTGCCAGCAGTTATGACATTCTTGGCACAGATACGCAGTATTTT.

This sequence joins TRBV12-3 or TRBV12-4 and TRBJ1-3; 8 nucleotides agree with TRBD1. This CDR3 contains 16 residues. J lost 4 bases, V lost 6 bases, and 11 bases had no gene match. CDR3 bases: TGTGCCAGCAGGGAGAGACAGGGGCGCGGAGGAAACACCATATATTTT. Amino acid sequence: CASRERQGRGGNTIYF.

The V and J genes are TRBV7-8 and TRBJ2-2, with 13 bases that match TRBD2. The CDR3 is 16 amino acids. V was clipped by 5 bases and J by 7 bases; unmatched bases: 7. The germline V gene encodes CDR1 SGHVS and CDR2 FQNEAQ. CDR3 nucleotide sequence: TGTGCCAGCAGCCCACTAGCGGGAGGGCCTGGCGGGGAGCTGTTTTTT. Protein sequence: CASSPLAGGPGGELFF.

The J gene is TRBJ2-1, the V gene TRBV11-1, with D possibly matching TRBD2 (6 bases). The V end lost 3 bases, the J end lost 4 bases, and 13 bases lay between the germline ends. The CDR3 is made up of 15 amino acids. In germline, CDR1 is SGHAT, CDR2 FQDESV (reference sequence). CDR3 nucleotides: TGTGCCAGCAGCTTTACGTCTAGCGCATACAATGAGCAGTTCTTC. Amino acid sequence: CASSFTSSAYNEQFF.

For the CDR3, the DNA is TGTGCCAGCAGTTTGATGGCGGGGGGACTGACCTACGAGCAGTACTTC. Translated, it gives CASSLMAGGLTYEQYF. The chain uses TRBV12-3 or TRBV12-4 and TRBJ2-7; TRBD2 matches at 8 bases. After removal of 3 bases from V and 2 bases from J, the junction contained 9 bases not matched to a gene. The CDR3 loop spans 16 amino acids.

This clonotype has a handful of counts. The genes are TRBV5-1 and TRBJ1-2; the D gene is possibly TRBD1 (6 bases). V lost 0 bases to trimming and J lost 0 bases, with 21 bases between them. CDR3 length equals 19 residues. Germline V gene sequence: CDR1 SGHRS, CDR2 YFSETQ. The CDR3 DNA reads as TGCGCCAGCAGCTTGGTAGTAGTGGGACACCTCCGAGCTAACTATGGCTACACCTTC. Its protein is CASSLVVVGHLRANYGYTF. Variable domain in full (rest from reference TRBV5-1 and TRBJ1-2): KAGVTQTPRYLIKTRGQQVTLSCSPISGHRSVSWYQQTPGQGLQFLFEYFSETQRNKGNFPGRFSGRQFSNSRSEMNVSTLELGDSALYLCASSLVVVGHLRANYGYTFGSGTRLTVV.

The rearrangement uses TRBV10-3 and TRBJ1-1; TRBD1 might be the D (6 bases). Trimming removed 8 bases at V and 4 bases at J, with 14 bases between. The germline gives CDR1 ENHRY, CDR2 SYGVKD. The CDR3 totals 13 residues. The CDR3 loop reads CAIRGQGITEAFF. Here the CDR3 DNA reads TGTGCCATCCGGGGGCAGGGGATCACTGAAGCTTTCTTT.

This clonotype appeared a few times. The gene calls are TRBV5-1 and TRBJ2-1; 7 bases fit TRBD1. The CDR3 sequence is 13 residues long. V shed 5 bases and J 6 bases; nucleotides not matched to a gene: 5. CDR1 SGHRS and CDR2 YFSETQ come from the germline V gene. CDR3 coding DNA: TGCGCCAGCAGTACAGGGGCTCTCAATGAGCAGTTCTTC. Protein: CASSTGALNEQFF.

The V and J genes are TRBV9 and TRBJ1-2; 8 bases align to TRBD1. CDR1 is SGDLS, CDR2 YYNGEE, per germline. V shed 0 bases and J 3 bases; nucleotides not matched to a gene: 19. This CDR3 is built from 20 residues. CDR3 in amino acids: CASSVGVKKGQVSTDYGYTF. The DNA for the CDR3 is TGTGCCAGCAGCGTAGGTGTTAAGAAGGGACAGGTCTCTACGGACTATGGCTACACCTTC.

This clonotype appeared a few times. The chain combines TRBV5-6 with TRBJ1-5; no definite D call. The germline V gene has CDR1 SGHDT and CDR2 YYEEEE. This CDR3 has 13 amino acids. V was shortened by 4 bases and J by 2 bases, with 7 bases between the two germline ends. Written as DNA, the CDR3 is TGTGCCAGCAGCCAGTACCGCAATCAGCCCCAGCATTTT. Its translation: CASSQYRNQPQHF.

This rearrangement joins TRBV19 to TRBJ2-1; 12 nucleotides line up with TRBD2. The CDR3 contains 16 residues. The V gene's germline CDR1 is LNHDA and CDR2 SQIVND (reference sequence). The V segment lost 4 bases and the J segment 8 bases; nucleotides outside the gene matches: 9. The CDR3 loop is CASSSLLAGGPYEQFF. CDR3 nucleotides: TGTGCCAGTAGTAGCCTTCTAGCGGGAGGGCCCTATGAGCAGTTCTTC.

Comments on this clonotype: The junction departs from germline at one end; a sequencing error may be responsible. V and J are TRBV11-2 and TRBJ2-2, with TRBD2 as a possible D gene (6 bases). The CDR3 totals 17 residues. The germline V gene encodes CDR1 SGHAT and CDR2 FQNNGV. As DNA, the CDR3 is TGTTCCAGCAGCTTAGGGAGACTAGGTTCTTTCGCCGGGGAGCTGTTTTTT. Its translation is CSSSLGRLGSFAGELFF. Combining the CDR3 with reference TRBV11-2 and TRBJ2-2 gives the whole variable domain EAGVAQSPRYKIIEKRQSVAFWCNPISGHATLYWYQQILGQGPKLLIQFQNNGVVDDSQLPKDRFSAERLKGVDSTLKIQPAKLEDSAVYLCSSSLGRLGSFAGELFFGEGSRLTVL.

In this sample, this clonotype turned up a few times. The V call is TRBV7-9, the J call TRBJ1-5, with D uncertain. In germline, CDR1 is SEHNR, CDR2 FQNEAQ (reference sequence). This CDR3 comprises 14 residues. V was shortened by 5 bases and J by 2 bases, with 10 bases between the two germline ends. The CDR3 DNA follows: TGTGCCAGCAGCCAAGGACTCCGCAATCAGCCCCAGCATTTT. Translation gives CASSQGLRNQPQHF.

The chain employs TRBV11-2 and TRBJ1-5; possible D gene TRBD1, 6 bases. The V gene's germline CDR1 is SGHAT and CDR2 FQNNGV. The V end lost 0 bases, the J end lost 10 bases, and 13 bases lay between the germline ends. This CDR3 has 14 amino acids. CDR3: CASSLEQGAQPQHF. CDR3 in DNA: TGTGCCAGCAGCTTAGAACAGGGTGCTCAACCCCAGCATTTT.

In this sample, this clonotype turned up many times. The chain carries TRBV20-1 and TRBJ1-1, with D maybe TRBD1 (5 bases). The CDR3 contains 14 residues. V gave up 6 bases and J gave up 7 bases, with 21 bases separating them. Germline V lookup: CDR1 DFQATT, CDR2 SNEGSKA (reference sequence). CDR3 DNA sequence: TGCAGTGCCCCCCTCGCCGGAAGGGGTGGTGAAGCTTTCTTT. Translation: CSAPLAGRGGEAFF.

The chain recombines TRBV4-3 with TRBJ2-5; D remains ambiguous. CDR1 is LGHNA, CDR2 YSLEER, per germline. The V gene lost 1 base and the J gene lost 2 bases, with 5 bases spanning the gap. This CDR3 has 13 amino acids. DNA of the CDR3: TGCGCCAGCAGCCAAGCATGGCAAGAGACCCAGTACTTC. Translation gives CASSQAWQETQYF.

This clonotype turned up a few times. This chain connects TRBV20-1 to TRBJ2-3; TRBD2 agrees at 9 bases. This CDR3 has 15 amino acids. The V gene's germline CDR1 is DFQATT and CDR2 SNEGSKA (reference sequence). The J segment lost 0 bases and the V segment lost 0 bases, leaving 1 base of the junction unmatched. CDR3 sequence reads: CSARETSGSTDTQYF. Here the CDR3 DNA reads TGCAGTGCTAGAGAAACTAGCGGGAGCACAGATACGCAGTATTTT.

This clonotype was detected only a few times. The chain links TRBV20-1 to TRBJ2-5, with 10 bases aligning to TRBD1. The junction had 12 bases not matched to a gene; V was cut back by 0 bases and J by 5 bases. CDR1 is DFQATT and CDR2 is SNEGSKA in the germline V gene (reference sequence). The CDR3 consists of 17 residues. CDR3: CSARDADRGTLGETQYF. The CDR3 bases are TGCAGTGCTAGAGACGCGGACAGGGGGACGCTGGGGGAGACCCAGTACTTC.

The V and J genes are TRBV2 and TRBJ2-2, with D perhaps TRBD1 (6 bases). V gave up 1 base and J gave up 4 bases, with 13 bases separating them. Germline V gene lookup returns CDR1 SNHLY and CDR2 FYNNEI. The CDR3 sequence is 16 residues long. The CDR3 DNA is TGTGCCAGCAGTGAAGACAGGGTAGCTCTCACCGGGGAGCTGTTTTTT. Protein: CASSEDRVALTGELFF.

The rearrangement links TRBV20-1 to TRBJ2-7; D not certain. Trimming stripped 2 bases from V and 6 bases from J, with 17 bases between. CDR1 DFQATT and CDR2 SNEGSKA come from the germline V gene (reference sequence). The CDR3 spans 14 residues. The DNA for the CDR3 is TGCAGTGCTAGACCCCAGGTTCTCGTTGGCGAGCAGTACTTC. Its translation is CSARPQVLVGEQYF.

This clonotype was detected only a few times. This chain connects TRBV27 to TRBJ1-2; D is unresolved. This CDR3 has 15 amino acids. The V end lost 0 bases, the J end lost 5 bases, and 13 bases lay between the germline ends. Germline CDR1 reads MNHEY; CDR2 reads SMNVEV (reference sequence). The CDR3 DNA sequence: TGTGCCAGCAGTTTATCACCTGGCCTGACTTATGGCTACACCTTC. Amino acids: CASSLSPGLTYGYTF.

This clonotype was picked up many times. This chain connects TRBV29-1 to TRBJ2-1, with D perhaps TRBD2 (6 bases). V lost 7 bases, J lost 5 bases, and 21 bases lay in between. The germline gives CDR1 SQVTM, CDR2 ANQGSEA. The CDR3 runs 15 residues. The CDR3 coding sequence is TGCAGCGGATACCGACTAGGAGGGCCGCACAATGAGCAGTTCTTC. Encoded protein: CSGYRLGGPHNEQFF.

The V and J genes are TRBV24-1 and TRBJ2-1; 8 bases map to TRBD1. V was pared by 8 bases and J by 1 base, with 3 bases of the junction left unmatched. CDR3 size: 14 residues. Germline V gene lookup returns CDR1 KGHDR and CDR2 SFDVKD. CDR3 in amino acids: CATTDRASYNEQFF. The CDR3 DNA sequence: TGTGCCACCACGGACAGGGCGTCCTACAATGAGCAGTTCTTC.

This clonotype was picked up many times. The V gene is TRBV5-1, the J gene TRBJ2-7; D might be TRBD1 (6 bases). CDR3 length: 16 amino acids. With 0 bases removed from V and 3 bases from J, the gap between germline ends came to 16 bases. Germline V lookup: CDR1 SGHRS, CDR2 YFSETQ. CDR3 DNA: TGCGCCAGCAGCTTGGGCGGGCGAGGGGGTGACTACGAGCAGTACGTC. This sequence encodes CASSLGGRGGDYEQYV.

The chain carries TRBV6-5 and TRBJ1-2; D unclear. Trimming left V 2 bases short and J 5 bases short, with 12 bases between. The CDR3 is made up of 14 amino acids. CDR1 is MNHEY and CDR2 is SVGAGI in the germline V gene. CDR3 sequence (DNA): TGTGCCAGCAGTTACAGCGGCCTTGGGTATGGCTACACCTTC. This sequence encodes CASSYSGLGYGYTF.

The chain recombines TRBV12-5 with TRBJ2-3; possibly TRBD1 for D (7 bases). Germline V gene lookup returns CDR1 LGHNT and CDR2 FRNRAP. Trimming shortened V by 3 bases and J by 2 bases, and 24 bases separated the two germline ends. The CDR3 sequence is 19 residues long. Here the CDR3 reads CASGFPTPDQGGHTDTQYF. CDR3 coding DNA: TGTGCTAGTGGTTTCCCCACCCCGGACCAGGGGGGACACACAGATACGCAGTATTTT.